This T cell receptor (beta chain) originates from a study of identical twins. Findings and caveats of the study: Shared out-of-frame alpha sequences (those common to twins) showed excess low generation probability. Insertion counts were lower in abundant cord blood beta clonotypes, a trend that memory repertoires did not show. Invariant T cells like MAIT and iNKT could partly confound the zero-insertion analyses.

Through template switching, a universal primer site was introduced, and the cDNA contained unique molecular identifiers. TCRdb reanalysed the 5' RACE reads using MiXCR and keeps one entry per CDR3 protein. The table has roughly 1.6 million distinct CDR3 sequences, around a third seen once. Germline V gene sequence: CDR1 MNHNS, CDR2 SASEGT. This CDR3 region has 16 residues. Germline trimming cut 7 bases from V and 7 bases from J; bases unmatched to any gene: 13. On this clonotype: The antigen is unknown.

The V gene is TRBV6-1, the J gene TRBJ2-1; 10 positions agree with TRBD2. Sample: cord blood. This receptor was taken from a newborn girl in good health. Here the CDR3 reads CASTGPASGRVNEQFF. CDR3 nucleotides: TGTGCCAGCACTGGCCCGGCTAGCGGGAGAGTGAATGAGCAGTTCTTC.